Each of the 2 T cell receptor beta chains below was sequenced from the same sample in a study of naive and memory T cell subsets. Adult healthy volunteers gave 2.5 ml peripheral blood for whole-blood RNA. For blood and skin samples, reverse transcription used TCR alpha and beta constant primers. In TCRdb, the 5' RACE reads were re-called with MiXCR into one record per CDR3 protein. The sample yields 20,000 to 25,000 distinct CDR3 sequences, 4% to 5% seen once. The receptors were gathered from a male donor in good health.

The genes are TRBV9 and TRBJ2-1, with 10 bases that match TRBD1. V dropped 3 bases and J dropped 7; count of bases not matched to a gene: 7. Germline V gives CDR1 SGDLS, CDR2 YYNGEE. This CDR3 has 15 amino acids. The CDR3 is CASSGMTGGWNEQFF. CDR3 sequence (DNA): TGTGCCAGCAGCGGCATGACAGGGGGCTGGAATGAGCAGTTCTTC.

This clonotype was counted many times. An end of the junction does not agree with germline; a read error may underlie this. This rearrangement joins TRBV7-7 to TRBJ2-5; 8 nucleotides match TRBD1. This CDR3 has 14 amino acids. Germline V gene sequence: CDR1 SSHAT, CDR2 FNYEAQ (reference sequence). In DNA form, the CDR3 reads TGTGCTAGCAGCTTAACAGGGGGTCAAGAGACCCAGTACTTC. Translating gives CASSLTGGQETQYF.